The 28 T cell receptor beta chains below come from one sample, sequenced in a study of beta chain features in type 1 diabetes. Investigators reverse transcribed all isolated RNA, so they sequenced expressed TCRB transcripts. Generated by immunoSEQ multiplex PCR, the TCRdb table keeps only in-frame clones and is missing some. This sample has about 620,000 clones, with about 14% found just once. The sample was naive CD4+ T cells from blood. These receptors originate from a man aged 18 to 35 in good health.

The DNA of the CDR3 is TGTGCCACCAGCAGAAAGACAGGGGCTAACGAGCAGTACTTC. Its protein product is CATSRKTGANEQYF. This rearrangement joins TRBV15 to TRBJ2-7; 8 bases match TRBD1. Germline V gene sequence: CDR1 LNHNV, CDR2 YYDKDF (reference sequence). The CDR3 spans 14 residues. With 2 bases clipped from V and 5 bases from J, the junction kept 5 bases outside the gene matches. Together with reference TRBV15 and TRBJ2-7, the CDR3 gives the full variable domain: DAMVIQNPRYQVTQFGKPVTLSCSQTLNHNVMYWYQQKSSQAPKLLFHYYDKDFNNEADTPDNFQSRRPNTSFCFLDIRSPGLGDTAMYLCATSRKTGANEQYFGPGTRLTVT.

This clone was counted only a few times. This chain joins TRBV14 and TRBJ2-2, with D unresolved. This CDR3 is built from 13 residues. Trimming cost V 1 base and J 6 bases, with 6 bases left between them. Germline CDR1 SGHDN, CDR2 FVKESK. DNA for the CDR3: TGTGCCAGCAGCCAAGTTAACGCCGGGGAGCTGTTTTTT. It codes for CASSQVNAGELFF.

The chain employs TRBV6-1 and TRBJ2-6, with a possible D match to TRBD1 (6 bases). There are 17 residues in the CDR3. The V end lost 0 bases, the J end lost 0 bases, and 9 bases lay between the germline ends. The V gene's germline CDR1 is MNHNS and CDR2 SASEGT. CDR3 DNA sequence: TGTGCCAGCAGTGAAGCGGGGGCAAGCTCTGGGGCCAACGTCCTGACTTTC. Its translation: CASSEAGASSGANVLTF.

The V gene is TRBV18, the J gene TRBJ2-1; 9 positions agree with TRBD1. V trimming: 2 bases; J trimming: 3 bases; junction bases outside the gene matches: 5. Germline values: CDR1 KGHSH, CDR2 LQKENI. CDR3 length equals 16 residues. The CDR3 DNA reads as TGTGCCAGCTCACCATCGGGACAGGGAGGCTACAATGAGCAGTTCTTC. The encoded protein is CASSPSGQGGYNEQFF.

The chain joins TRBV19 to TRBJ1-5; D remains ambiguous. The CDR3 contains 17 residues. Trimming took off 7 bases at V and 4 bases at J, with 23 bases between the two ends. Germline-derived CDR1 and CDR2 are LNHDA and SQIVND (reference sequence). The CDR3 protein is CASTPPVGRLLNQPQHF. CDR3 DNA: TGTGCCAGTACCCCCCCCGTAGGGAGATTGCTTAATCAGCCCCAGCATTTT. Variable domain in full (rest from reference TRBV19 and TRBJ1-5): DGGITQSPKYLFRKEGQNVTLSCEQNLNHDAMYWYRQDPGQGLRLIYYSQIVNDFQKGDIAEGYSVSREKKESFPLTVTSAQKNPTAFYLCASTPPVGRLLNQPQHFGDGTRLSIL.

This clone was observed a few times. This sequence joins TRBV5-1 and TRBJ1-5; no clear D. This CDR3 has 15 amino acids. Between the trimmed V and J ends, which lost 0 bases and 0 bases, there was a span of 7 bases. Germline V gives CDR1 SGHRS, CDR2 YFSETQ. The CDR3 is CASSLGQYSNQPQHF. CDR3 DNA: TGCGCCAGCAGCTTGGGACAATATAGCAATCAGCCCCAGCATTTT. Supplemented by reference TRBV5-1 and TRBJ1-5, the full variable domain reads KAGVTQTPRYLIKTRGQQVTLSCSPISGHRSVSWYQQTPGQGLQFLFEYFSETQRNKGNFPGRFSGRQFSNSRSEMNVSTLELGDSALYLCASSLGQYSNQPQHFGDGTRLSIL.

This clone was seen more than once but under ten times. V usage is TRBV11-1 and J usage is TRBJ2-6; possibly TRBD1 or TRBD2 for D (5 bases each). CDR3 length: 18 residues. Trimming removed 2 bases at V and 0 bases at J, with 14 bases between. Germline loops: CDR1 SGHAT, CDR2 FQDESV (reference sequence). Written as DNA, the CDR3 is TGTGCCAGCAGCTTAAGGGACCTAATCTCCTCTGGGGCCAACGTCCTGACTTTC. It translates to CASSLRDLISSGANVLTF. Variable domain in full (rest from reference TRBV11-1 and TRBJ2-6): EAEVAQSPRYKITEKSQAVAFWCDPISGHATLYWYRQILGQGPELLVQFQDESVVDDSQLPKDRFSAERLKGVDSTLKIQPAELGDSAMYLCASSLRDLISSGANVLTFGAGSRLTVL.

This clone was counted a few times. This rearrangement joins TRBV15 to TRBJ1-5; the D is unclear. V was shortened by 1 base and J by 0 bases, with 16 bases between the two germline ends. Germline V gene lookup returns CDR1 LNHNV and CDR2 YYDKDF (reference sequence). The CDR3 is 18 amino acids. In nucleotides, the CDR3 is TGTGCCACCAGCAGAGGTCAACAGACACTTTATAGCAATCAGCCCCAGCATTTT. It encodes CATSRGQQTLYSNQPQHF.

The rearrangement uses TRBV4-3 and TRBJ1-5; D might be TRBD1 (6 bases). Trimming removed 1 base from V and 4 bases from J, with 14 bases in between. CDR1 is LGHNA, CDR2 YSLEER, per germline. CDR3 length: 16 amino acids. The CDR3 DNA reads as TGCGCCAGCAGCCAAGTCGGGTCCGGGACAAATCAGCCCCAGCATTTT. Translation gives CASSQVGSGTNQPQHF.

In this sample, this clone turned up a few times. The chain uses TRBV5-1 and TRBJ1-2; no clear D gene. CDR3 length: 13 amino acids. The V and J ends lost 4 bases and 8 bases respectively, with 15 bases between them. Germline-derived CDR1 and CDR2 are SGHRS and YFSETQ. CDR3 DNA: TGCGCCAGCAGCCCGGGCCGTATTGAAGGCTACACCTTC. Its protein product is CASSPGRIEGYTF. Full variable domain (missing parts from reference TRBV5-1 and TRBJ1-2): KAGVTQTPRYLIKTRGQQVTLSCSPISGHRSVSWYQQTPGQGLQFLFEYFSETQRNKGNFPGRFSGRQFSNSRSEMNVSTLELGDSALYLCASSPGRIEGYTFGSGTRLTVV.

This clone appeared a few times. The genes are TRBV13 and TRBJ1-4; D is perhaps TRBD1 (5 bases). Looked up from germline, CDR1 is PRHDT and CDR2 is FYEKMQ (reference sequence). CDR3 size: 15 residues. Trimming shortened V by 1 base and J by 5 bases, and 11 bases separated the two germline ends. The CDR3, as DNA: TGTGCCAGCAGCTTAGTGGCAGGGAAGAATGAAAAACTGTTTTTT. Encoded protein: CASSLVAGKNEKLFF.

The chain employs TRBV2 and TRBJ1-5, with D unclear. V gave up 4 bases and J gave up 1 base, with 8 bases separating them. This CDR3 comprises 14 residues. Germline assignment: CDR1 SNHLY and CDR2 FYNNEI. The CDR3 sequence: CASSGSLSNQPQHF. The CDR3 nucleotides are TGTGCCAGCAGTGGCAGCCTCAGCAATCAGCCCCAGCATTTT. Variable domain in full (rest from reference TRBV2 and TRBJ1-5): EPEVTQTPSHQVTQMGQEVILRCVPISNHLYFYWYRQILGQKVEFLVSFYNNEISEKSEIFDDQFSVERPDGSNFTLKIRSTKLEDSAMYFCASSGSLSNQPQHFGDGTRLSIL.

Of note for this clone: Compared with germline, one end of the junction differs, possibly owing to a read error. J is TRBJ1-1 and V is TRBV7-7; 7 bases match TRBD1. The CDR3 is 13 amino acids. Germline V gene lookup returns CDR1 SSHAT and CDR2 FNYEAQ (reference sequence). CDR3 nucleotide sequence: TGTGCTAGCAGCCGGGACAGGAACACTGAAGCTTTCTTT. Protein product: CASSRDRNTEAFF.

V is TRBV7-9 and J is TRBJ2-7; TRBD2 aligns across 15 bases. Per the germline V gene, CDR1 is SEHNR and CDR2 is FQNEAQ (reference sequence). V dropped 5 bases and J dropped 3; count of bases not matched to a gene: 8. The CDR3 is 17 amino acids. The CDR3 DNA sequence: TGTGCCAGCAGCCCCACCCGGGGACTAGCGGGAGGCTACGAGCAGTACTTC. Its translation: CASSPTRGLAGGYEQYF.

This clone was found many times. The CDR3 sequence is CAIKASGSYNEQFF. The CDR3 region has the DNA TGTGCCATCAAGGCTAGCGGGAGCTACAATGAGCAGTTCTTC. This chain links TRBV10-3 with TRBJ2-1; TRBD2 matches at 10 bases. J gave up 3 bases and V 7 bases, and 3 bases lay outside the gene matches. Per germline, CDR1 ENHRY and CDR2 SYGVKD. The CDR3 loop spans 14 amino acids.

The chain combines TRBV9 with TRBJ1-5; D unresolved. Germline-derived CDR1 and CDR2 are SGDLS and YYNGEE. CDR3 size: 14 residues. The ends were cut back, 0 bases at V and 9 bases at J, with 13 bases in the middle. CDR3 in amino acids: CASSVEAKIGPQHF. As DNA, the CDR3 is TGTGCCAGCAGCGTAGAGGCCAAAATTGGGCCCCAGCATTTT. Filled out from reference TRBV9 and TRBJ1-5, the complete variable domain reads DSGVTQTPKHLITATGQRVTLRCSPRSGDLSVYWYQQSLDQGLQFLIQYYNGEERAKGNILERFSAQQFPDLHSELNLSSLELGDSALYFCASSVEAKIGPQHFGDGTRLSIL.

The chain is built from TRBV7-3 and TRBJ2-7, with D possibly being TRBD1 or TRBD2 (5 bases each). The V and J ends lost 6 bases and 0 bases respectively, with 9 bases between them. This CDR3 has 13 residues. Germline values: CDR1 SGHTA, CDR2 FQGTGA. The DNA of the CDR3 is TGTGCCAGCAGGAGGGGAACCTCCTACGAGCAGTACTTC. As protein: CASRRGTSYEQYF.

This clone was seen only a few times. The CDR3 loop is CASDRGTSTDTQYF. Written as DNA, the CDR3 is TGCGCCAGCGATAGGGGAACTAGCACAGATACGCAGTATTTT. The genes are TRBV4-1 and TRBJ2-3; D is possibly TRBD1 (5 bases). The V gene's germline CDR1 is MGHRA and CDR2 YSYEKL. V lost 8 bases, J lost 0 bases, and 12 bases lay in between. This CDR3 spans 14 amino acids.

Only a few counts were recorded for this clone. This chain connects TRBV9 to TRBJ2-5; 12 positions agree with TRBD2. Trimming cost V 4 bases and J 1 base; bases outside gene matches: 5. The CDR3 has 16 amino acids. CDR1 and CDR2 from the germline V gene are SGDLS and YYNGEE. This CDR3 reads CASSLGLAGIQETQYF. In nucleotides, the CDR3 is TGTGCCAGCAGCCTTGGACTAGCGGGGATCCAAGAGACCCAGTACTTC.

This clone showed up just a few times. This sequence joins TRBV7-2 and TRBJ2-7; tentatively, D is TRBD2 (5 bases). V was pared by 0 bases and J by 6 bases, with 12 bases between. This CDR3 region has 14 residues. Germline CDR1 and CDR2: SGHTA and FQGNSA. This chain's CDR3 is CASSLAGGEGEQYF. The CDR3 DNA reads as TGTGCCAGCAGCTTAGCGGGCGGAGAGGGCGAGCAGTACTTC.

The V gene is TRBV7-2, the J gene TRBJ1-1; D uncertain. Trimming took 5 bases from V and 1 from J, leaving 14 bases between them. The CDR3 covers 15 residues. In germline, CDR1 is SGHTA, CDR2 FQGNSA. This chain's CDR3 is CASSVSIGPNTEAFF. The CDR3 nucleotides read TGTGCCAGCAGCGTTTCTATCGGGCCGAACACTGAAGCTTTCTTT.

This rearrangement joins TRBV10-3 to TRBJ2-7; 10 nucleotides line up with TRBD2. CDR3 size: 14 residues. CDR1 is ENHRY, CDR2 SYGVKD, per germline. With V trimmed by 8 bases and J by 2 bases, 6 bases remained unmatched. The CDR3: CAISRLAGTYEQYF. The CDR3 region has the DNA TGTGCCATCTCCCGACTAGCGGGCACCTACGAGCAGTACTTC.

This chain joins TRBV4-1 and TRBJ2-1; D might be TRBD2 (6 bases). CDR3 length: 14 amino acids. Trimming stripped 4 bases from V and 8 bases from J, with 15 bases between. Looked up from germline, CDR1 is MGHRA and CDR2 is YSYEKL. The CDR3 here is CASSPSWASDEQFF. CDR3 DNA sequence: TGCGCCAGCAGCCCCTCTTGGGCTAGCGATGAGCAGTTCTTC.

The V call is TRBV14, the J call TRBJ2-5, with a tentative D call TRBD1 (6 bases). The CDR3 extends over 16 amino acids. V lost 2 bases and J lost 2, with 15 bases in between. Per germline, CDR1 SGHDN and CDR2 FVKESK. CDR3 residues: CASSQLFWTEQETQYF. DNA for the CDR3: TGTGCCAGCAGCCAACTGTTCTGGACAGAGCAAGAGACCCAGTACTTC. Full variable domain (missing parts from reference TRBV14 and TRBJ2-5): EAGVTQFPSHSVIEKGQTVTLRCDPISGHDNLYWYRRVMGKEIKFLLHFVKESKQDESGMPNNRFLAERTGGTYSTLKVQPAELEDSGVYFCASSQLFWTEQETQYFGPGTRLLVL.

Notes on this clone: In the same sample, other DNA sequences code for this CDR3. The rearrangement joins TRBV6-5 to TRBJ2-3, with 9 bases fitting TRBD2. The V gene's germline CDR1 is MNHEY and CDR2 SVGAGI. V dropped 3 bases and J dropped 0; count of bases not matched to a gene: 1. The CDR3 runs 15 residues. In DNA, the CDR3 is TGTGCCAGCAGTTATAGCGGGGGAAGCACAGATACGCAGTATTTT. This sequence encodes CASSYSGGSTDTQYF.

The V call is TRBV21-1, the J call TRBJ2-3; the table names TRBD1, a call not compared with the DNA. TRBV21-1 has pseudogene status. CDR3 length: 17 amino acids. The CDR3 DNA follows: TGTGCCAGCAGCAAAGTTGGCAGGGGGCACATCACAGATACGCAGTATTTT. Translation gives CASSKVGRGHITDTQYF.

The CDR3 sequence: CASSIRGQKNQPQHF. The CDR3 DNA reads as TGTGCCAGTAGTATTAGGGGACAGAAGAATCAGCCCCAGCATTTT. The genes are TRBV19 and TRBJ1-5, with 7 bases lining up with TRBD1. This CDR3 comprises 15 residues. Germline CDR1 LNHDA, CDR2 SQIVND (reference sequence). V dropped 3 bases and J dropped 4; count of bases not matched to a gene: 6.

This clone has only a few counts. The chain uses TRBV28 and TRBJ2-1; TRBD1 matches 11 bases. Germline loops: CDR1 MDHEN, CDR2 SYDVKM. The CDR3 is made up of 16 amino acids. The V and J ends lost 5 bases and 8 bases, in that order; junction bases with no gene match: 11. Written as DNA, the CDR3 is TGTGCCAGCAGTGGACCCGGGACAGGGGGAGGAGATGAGCAGTTCTTC. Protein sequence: CASSGPGTGGGDEQFF.